This T cell receptor (beta chain) emerged from a study of T cells in Graves' hyperthyroidism and ophthalmopathy. This clonotype was detected only a few times. CDR3 length: 14 residues. From germline, CDR1 is LGHNA and CDR2 YSLEER. V dropped 0 bases and J dropped 3 bases, with 9 bases sitting between them. Recently diagnosed hyperthyroidism of less than 2 months' duration affected patients aged 18 to 65. Orbital computed tomography and thyroid ultrasound, together with serum TRAb and thyroxine and clinical symptoms, were used for diagnoses. Isolation of PBMCs was performed on 8.5 to 10 ml fresh peripheral blood. TCR beta CDR3 regions were amplified from RNA transcripts. HTBI primers drove first-round RT-PCR of the TCR CDR3. TCRdb re-analysed the multiplex PCR reads in MiXCR, keeping a single row per CDR3 protein. The table has 370,000 or so distinct CDR3 sequences, about 15% seen once.

The specimen was blood. The rearrangement links TRBV4-3 to TRBJ2-7; TRBD2 is a possible D gene (6 bases). The origin of this receptor is a woman younger than 35 with Graves' hyperthyroidism that later progressed to Graves' ophthalmopathy. CDR3 nucleotides: TGCGCCAGCAGCCAAGACTGGGGGGACTACGAGCAGTACTTC. It is translated as CASSQDWGDYEQYF.